The 31 T cell receptor beta chains below all came from one sample that was sequenced in a study of early T cells in non-severe SARS-CoV-2 infection. TCRdb ran MiXCR on the 5' RACE reads and lists one entry per CDR3 protein. The data show tens of thousands of distinct CDR3 sequences, about 13% seen once. Sequencing used whole blood. The receptor set was obtained from an adult who was a healthcare worker with PCR-confirmed SARS-CoV-2 infection or an uninfected control (not recorded which).

The genes are TRBV28 and TRBJ1-1, with D hard to call. The CDR3 length is 14 residues. The V gene lost 7 bases and the J gene lost 1 base, with 13 bases spanning the gap. Germline loops: CDR1 MDHEN, CDR2 SYDVKM. The CDR3 protein is CASTTPLENTEAFF. The CDR3 DNA sequence: TGTGCCAGCACCACCCCCCTGGAGAACACTGAAGCTTTCTTT. The full variable domain, completed using reference TRBV28 and TRBJ1-1, is DVKVTQSSRYLVKRTGEKVFLECVQDMDHENMFWYRQDPGLGLRLIYFSYDVKMKEKGDIPEGYSVSREKKERFSLILESASTNQTSMYLCASTTPLENTEAFFGQGTRLTVV.

This clonotype was recorded a few times. The rearrangement uses TRBV18 and TRBJ2-5, with no clear D. Germline V lookup: CDR1 KGHSH, CDR2 LQKENI. Trimming took off 1 base at V and 5 bases at J, with 8 bases between the two ends. The CDR3 covers 13 residues. The CDR3 DNA reads as TGTGCCAGCTCACCACTCGACCCGGAGACCCAGTACTTC. Amino acids: CASSPLDPETQYF.

The chain carries TRBV3-1 and TRBJ2-5; 11 positions match TRBD1. Germline trimming cut 4 bases from V and 4 bases from J; bases unmatched to any gene: 8. The germline CDR1 and CDR2 sequences are LGHDT and YNNKEL (reference sequence). The CDR3 extends over 16 amino acids. This CDR3 is CASSPWTGGDLETQYF. DNA for the CDR3: TGTGCCAGCAGCCCTTGGACAGGGGGCGACTTAGAGACCCAGTACTTC.

J is TRBJ1-4 and V is TRBV7-2, with D unclear. Germline-derived CDR1 and CDR2 are SGHTA and FQGNSA. This CDR3 region has 16 residues. Trimming took off 5 bases at V and 4 bases at J, with 17 bases between the two ends. In nucleotides, the CDR3 is TGTGCCAGCAGCGGCCGAACCAACATGAATAATGAAAAACTGTTTTTT. It codes for CASSGRTNMNNEKLFF.

This clonotype was seen only a few times. This rearrangement joins TRBV7-2 to TRBJ1-1; perhaps TRBD1 as D (6 bases). Trimming removed 1 base at V and 5 bases at J, with 14 bases between. The CDR3 is 15 residues long. The germline CDR1 and CDR2 sequences are SGHTA and FQGNSA. The CDR3: CASSLVQGRGTEAFF. In nucleotides, the CDR3 is TGTGCCAGCAGCTTAGTACAGGGAAGAGGAACTGAAGCTTTCTTT. The full variable domain, in which reference TRBV7-2 and TRBJ1-1 provide the parts outside the CDR3, is GAGVSQSPSNKVTEKGKDVELRCDPISGHTALYWYRQSLGQGLEFLIYFQGNSAPDKSGLPSDRFSAERTGGSVSTLTIQRTQQEDSAVYLCASSLVQGRGTEAFFGQGTRLTVV.

This clonotype turned up a few times. The chain employs TRBV6-6 and TRBJ1-2; D gene ambiguous. V lost 5 bases and J 0 bases, leaving 7 bases between the germline ends. CDR3 size: 13 residues. Per the germline V gene, CDR1 is MNHNY and CDR2 is SVGAGI (reference sequence). CDR3 sequence reads: CASSLDPNYGYTF. The CDR3 DNA is TGTGCCAGCAGTCTAGACCCTAACTATGGCTACACCTTC.

This clonotype turned up a few times. The chain links TRBV11-2 to TRBJ2-1; D is unresolved. This CDR3 spans 15 amino acids. CDR1 SGHAT and CDR2 FQNNGV come from the germline V gene. V lost 3 bases and J 0 bases, leaving 9 bases between the germline ends. The CDR3 protein is CASSFRRPSYNEQFF. In DNA, the CDR3 is TGTGCCAGCAGCTTTAGGCGGCCCTCCTACAATGAGCAGTTCTTC.

V is TRBV6-5 and J is TRBJ1-6; 10 bases map to TRBD1. With V trimmed by 6 bases and J by 0 bases, 2 bases remained unmatched. CDR3 length: 16 amino acids. Germline V gene lookup returns CDR1 MNHEY and CDR2 SVGAGI. The CDR3 reads CASSRTGGSYNSPLHF. Here the CDR3 DNA reads TGTGCCAGCAGCCGGACAGGGGGCTCCTATAATTCACCCCTCCACTTT.

The chain carries TRBV18 and TRBJ2-2; the match to TRBD2 covers 11 bases. Germline loops: CDR1 KGHSH, CDR2 LQKENI. The CDR3 totals 18 residues. The J segment lost 4 bases and the V segment lost 1 base, leaving 8 bases of the junction unmatched. DNA for the CDR3: TGTGCCAGCTCACCACTTAGCGGGAGGGCCAGAAGCACCGGGGAGCTGTTTTTT. This translates into CASSPLSGRARSTGELFF.

CDR3 in amino acids: CATSVGGTDTQYF. In DNA form, the CDR3 reads TGTGCCACCAGTGTCGGCGGTACAGATACGCAGTATTTT. The chain combines TRBV24-1 with TRBJ2-3; no definite D call. With 5 bases removed from V and 3 bases from J, the gap between germline ends came to 8 bases. The germline CDR1 and CDR2 sequences are KGHDR and SFDVKD. The CDR3 loop spans 13 amino acids.

The sample holds a few counts of this clonotype. The chain combines TRBV7-9 with TRBJ2-5; no definite D call. The germline V and J ends were trimmed by 3 bases and 7 bases, with 9 bases remaining between them. The CDR3 contains 12 residues. Germline CDR1 reads SEHNR; CDR2 reads FQNEAQ (reference sequence). The DNA of the CDR3 is TGTGCCAGCAGCTTCCCTGATGGGACCCAGTACTTC. Residues: CASSFPDGTQYF.

The chain employs TRBV6-5 and TRBJ2-1, with 9 bases matching TRBD2. The germline V gene has CDR1 MNHEY and CDR2 SVGAGI. V was pared by 6 bases and J by 7 bases, with 10 bases of the junction left unmatched. The CDR3 is made up of 15 amino acids. The CDR3 DNA reads as TGTGCCAGCAGAAGTCCAGCGGGAGGACATAATGAGCAGTTCTTC. Translating gives CASRSPAGGHNEQFF.

This clonotype was found many times. This chain joins TRBV10-3 and TRBJ1-5, with D unclear. Germline V lookup: CDR1 ENHRY, CDR2 SYGVKD. This CDR3 comprises 14 residues. V dropped 2 bases and J dropped 0 bases, with 5 bases sitting between them. DNA for the CDR3: TGTGCCATCAGTGAGGACCGTAGCAATCAGCCCCAGCATTTT. Translated: CAISEDRSNQPQHF.

This clonotype was seen only a few times. V and J are TRBV7-3 and TRBJ2-5; TRBD2 matches at 15 bases. This CDR3 has 14 residues. The junction had 3 bases not matched to a gene; V was cut back by 8 bases and J by 5 bases. Germline loops: CDR1 SGHTA, CDR2 FQGTGA. The DNA of the CDR3 is TGTGCCAGCGGGACTAGCGGGGGGTCGGAGACCCAGTACTTC. The encoded protein is CASGTSGGSETQYF.

This clonotype has more than one count but fewer than ten. The chain links TRBV27 to TRBJ2-1; 8 bases are a match to TRBD2. Looked up from germline, CDR1 is MNHEY and CDR2 is SMNVEV (reference sequence). The length of the CDR3 is 16 residues. After removal of 2 bases from V and 4 bases from J, the junction contained 7 bases not matched to a gene. The CDR3 reads CASSLGTGGVYNEQFF. CDR3 nucleotide sequence: TGTGCCAGCAGTTTAGGGACCGGGGGGGTTTACAATGAGCAGTTCTTC.

The V gene is TRBV5-5, the J gene TRBJ1-2; 11 nucleotides align to TRBD1. The CDR3 totals 16 residues. The V gene's germline CDR1 is SGHKS and CDR2 YYEKEE (reference sequence). With 3 bases clipped from V and 2 bases from J, the junction kept 6 bases outside the gene matches. DNA of the CDR3: TGTGCCAGCAGCTACGGGACAGGGGGAAACAACTATGGCTACACCTTC. The encoded protein is CASSYGTGGNNYGYTF.

There are many counts of this clonotype. The rearrangement links TRBV6-5 to TRBJ2-5, with TRBD1 identical over 7 bases. From germline, CDR1 is MNHEY and CDR2 SVGAGI. The CDR3 sequence is 17 residues long. Trimming cost V 5 bases and J 1 base; bases outside gene matches: 13. The CDR3 loop is CASSELPWDRPQETQYF. The CDR3 DNA follows: TGTGCCAGCAGTGAACTCCCCTGGGACAGACCCCAAGAGACCCAGTACTTC.

The CDR3 spells CASSLALAGLETQYF. CDR3 coding DNA: TGTGCCAGCAGCTTAGCCCTAGCGGGGTTGGAGACCCAGTACTTC. This chain uses TRBV7-8 with TRBJ2-5, with 9 bases aligning to TRBD2. J was trimmed by 5 bases and V by 0 bases; bases with no gene match: 4. The germline V gene encodes CDR1 SGHVS and CDR2 FQNEAQ. This CDR3 is 15 amino acids long.

This clonotype was seen a handful of times. V is TRBV2 and J is TRBJ2-1; 9 nucleotides match TRBD2. V was clipped by 11 bases and J by 15 bases; unmatched bases: 14. This CDR3 is built from 12 residues. Germline CDR1 reads SNHLY; CDR2 reads FYNNEI. The CDR3 here is CAGRGSGGGPFF. CDR3 coding DNA: TGTGCCGGGCGGGGTAGCGGGGGCGGACCGTTCTTC.

A few counts support this clonotype. CDR3 sequence: CASSTLTGGQRTQYF. CDR3 nucleotide sequence: TGTGCCAGCAGTACCCTGACGGGGGGGCAGAGGACGCAGTATTTT. The chain combines TRBV27 with TRBJ2-3; 8 nucleotides align to TRBD2. The junction had 13 bases not matched to a gene; V was cut back by 5 bases and J by 9 bases. The CDR3 is 15 residues long. Germline V lookup: CDR1 MNHEY, CDR2 SMNVEV (reference sequence).

The rearrangement uses TRBV29-1 and TRBJ1-1; D is ambiguous. Per the germline V gene, CDR1 is SQVTM and CDR2 is ANQGSEA. CDR3 length: 11 amino acids. V lost 7 bases, J lost 3 bases, and 9 bases lay in between. CDR3 bases: TGCAGCGCCGATCGGCACACTGAAGCTTTCTTT. Translated, it gives CSADRHTEAFF.

This clonotype came up a few times. The chain uses TRBV6-5 and TRBJ2-2; TRBD1 matches at 9 bases. This CDR3 has 15 residues. V dropped 6 bases and J dropped 4; count of bases not matched to a gene: 6. CDR1 is MNHEY and CDR2 is SVGAGI in the germline V gene. The CDR3: CASSIRDRVTGELFF. Here the CDR3 DNA reads TGTGCCAGCAGCATCCGGGACAGGGTCACCGGGGAGCTGTTTTTT.

This clonotype was detected many times. The rearrangement links TRBV11-2 to TRBJ2-4; 8 bases match TRBD1. In germline, CDR1 is SGHAT, CDR2 FQNNGV. The J segment lost 3 bases and the V segment lost 4 bases, leaving 8 bases of the junction unmatched. The CDR3 consists of 16 residues. The CDR3 sequence is CASSSIRTGNKNIQYF. The DNA for the CDR3 is TGTGCCAGCAGCTCAATCAGGACAGGGAACAAAAACATTCAGTACTTC.

This clonotype was seen only a few times. V and J are TRBV7-9 and TRBJ2-7, with D possibly matching TRBD2 (6 bases). Germline V gives CDR1 SEHNR, CDR2 FQNEAQ (reference sequence). V lost 4 bases to trimming and J lost 4 bases, with 17 bases between them. The CDR3 has 15 amino acids. The CDR3 protein is CASSSKRVGIYEQYF. The CDR3 DNA reads as TGTGCCAGCAGCTCAAAGCGGGTAGGGATTTACGAGCAGTACTTC.

The table lists this clonotype with many counts. V is TRBV19 and J is TRBJ2-3; TRBD2 agrees at 8 bases. The ends lost 7 bases at V and 3 bases at J; junction bases unmatched: 3. Germline V gene data show CDR1 as LNHDA and CDR2 as SQIVND (reference sequence). This CDR3 has 13 residues. The CDR3 coding sequence is TGTGCCAGTACCGGGGGGGAGACAGATACGCAGTATTTT. Its translation is CASTGGETDTQYF. The entire variable domain, with the rest obtained from reference TRBV19 and TRBJ2-3, is as follows: DGGITQSPKYLFRKEGQNVTLSCEQNLNHDAMYWYRQDPGQGLRLIYYSQIVNDFQKGDIAEGYSVSREKKESFPLTVTSAQKNPTAFYLCASTGGETDTQYFGPGTRLTVL.

This clonotype was recorded many times. V gene TRBV12-3 or TRBV12-4 combines with J gene TRBJ1-5; D ambiguous. This CDR3 region has 12 residues. The V and J ends lost 5 bases and 4 bases respectively, with 6 bases between them. The CDR3 is CASSVWNQPQHF. The CDR3 DNA reads as TGTGCCAGCAGTGTTTGGAATCAGCCCCAGCATTTT.

This rearrangement joins TRBV20-1 to TRBJ1-6; no definite D call. Trimming shortened V by 3 bases and J by 0 bases, and 9 bases separated the two germline ends. The CDR3 spans 15 residues. CDR1 is DFQATT and CDR2 is SNEGSKA in the germline V gene (reference sequence). DNA of the CDR3: TGCAGTGCTAGTTTAGGGAGCTCCTATAATTCACCCCTCCACTTT. It translates to CSASLGSSYNSPLHF.

This clonotype was counted ten times or more. The J gene is TRBJ2-7, the V gene TRBV4-1, with D unresolved. Germline V gene sequence: CDR1 MGHRA, CDR2 YSYEKL. This CDR3 region has 12 residues. Trimming cost V 0 bases and J 4 bases, with 4 bases left between them. CDR3 sequence (DNA): TGCGCCAGCAGCCAAGACGGGTACGAGCAGTACTTC. It encodes CASSQDGYEQYF.

This clonotype was found a few times. The chain combines TRBV20-1 with TRBJ2-2, with 8 positions matching TRBD2. J was trimmed by 4 bases and V by 6 bases; bases with no gene match: 7. The CDR3 is 14 amino acids. Germline CDR1 DFQATT, CDR2 SNEGSKA (reference sequence). The CDR3: CSAWTSLRTGELFF. The CDR3 DNA is TGCAGTGCGTGGACTAGCCTTCGCACCGGGGAGCTGTTTTTT.

This clonotype was picked up a small number of times. The chain is built from TRBV6-1 and TRBJ2-1, with 7 positions matching TRBD2. The CDR3 has 15 amino acids. In germline, CDR1 is MNHNS, CDR2 SASEGT. The trim removed 4 bases at V and 2 bases at J, leaving 5 bases unmatched. The chain's CDR3 is CASSAWGGPYNEQFF. As DNA, the CDR3 is TGTGCCAGCAGTGCCTGGGGGGGTCCCTACAATGAGCAGTTCTTC.

This clonotype has a count of ten or more. This rearrangement joins TRBV28 to TRBJ2-7; D assignment may be TRBD1 or TRBD2 (6 bases each). Between the trimmed V and J ends, which lost 5 bases and 8 bases, there was a span of 28 bases. This CDR3 comprises 17 residues. CDR1 is MDHEN and CDR2 is SYDVKM in the germline V gene. The CDR3 spells CASSLRRETGRTMKQYF. In nucleotides, the CDR3 is TGTGCCAGCAGTCTCCGGAGGGAGACAGGCCGTACTATGAAGCAGTACTTC.